This T cell receptor beta chain was captured in a study of radiation and T cells in renal cell carcinoma. Regarding the study as a whole: Top tumor clonotypes rose in blood 2 weeks post-radiation, then contracted.

Some clones are missing from TCRdb's copy, which holds only in-frame ones; the method was immunoSEQ multiplex PCR. Among 45,000 to 55,000 clones listed, more than 80% were seen once. Time point: blood 2 weeks post-SBRT. Indicated treatment: 15 Gy SBRT to primary tumor, nephrectomy 4 weeks later. Concerning this clone: Its antigen is unknown.

The CDR3 has 14 amino acids. Germline-derived CDR1 and CDR2 are SGHTA and FQGNSA. Trimming took 6 bases from V and 0 from J, leaving 8 bases between them. The V gene is TRBV7-2, the J gene TRBJ1-4; no definite D call. The clonotype comes from a woman aged 70-85 years with renal cell carcinoma. Sequences were derived from blood, sampled from a patient whose treatment included radiotherapy and nephrectomy. CDR3 protein: CASSSQATNEKLFF. The CDR3 nucleotides read TGTGCCAGCAGTTCTCAGGCAACTAATGAAAAACTGTTTTTT.